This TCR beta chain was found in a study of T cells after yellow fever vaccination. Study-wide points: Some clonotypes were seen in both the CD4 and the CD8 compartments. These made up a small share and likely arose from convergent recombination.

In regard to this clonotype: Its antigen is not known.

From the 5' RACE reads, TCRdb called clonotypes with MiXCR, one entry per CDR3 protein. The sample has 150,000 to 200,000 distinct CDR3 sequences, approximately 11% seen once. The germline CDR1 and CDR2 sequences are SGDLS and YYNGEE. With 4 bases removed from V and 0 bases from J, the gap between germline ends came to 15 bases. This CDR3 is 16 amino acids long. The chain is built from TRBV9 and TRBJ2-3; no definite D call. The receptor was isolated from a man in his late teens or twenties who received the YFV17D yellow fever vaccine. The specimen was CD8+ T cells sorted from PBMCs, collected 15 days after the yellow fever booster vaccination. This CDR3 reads CASSWAPDGSTDTQYF. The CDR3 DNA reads TGTGCCAGCAGCTGGGCCCCTGACGGTAGCACAGATACGCAGTATTTT.